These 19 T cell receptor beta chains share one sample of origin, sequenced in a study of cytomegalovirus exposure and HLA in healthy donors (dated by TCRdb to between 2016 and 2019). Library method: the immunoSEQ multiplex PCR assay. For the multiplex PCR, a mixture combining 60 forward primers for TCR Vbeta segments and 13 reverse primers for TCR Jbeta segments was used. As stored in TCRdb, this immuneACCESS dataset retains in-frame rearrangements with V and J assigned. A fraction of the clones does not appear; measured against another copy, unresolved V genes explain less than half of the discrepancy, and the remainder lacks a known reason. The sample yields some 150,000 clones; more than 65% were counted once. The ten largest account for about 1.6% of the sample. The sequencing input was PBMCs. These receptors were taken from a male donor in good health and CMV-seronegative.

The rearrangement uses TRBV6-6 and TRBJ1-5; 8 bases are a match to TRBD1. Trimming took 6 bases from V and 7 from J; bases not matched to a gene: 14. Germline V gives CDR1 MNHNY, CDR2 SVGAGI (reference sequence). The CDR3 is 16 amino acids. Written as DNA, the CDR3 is TGTGCCAGCAGCCCTAGGACAGGGCCCTCTAACCAGCCCCAGCATTTT. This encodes CASSPRTGPSNQPQHF.

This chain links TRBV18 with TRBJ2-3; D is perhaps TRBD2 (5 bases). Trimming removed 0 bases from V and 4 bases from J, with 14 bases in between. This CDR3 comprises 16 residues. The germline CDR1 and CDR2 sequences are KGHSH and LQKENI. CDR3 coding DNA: TGTGCCAGCTCACCACCGGCCCCGGGGTCGGCAGATACGCAGTATTTT. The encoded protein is CASSPPAPGSADTQYF.

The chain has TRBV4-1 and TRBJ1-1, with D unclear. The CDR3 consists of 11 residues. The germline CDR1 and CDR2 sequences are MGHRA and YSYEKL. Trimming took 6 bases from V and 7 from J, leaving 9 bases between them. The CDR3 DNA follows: TGCGCCAGCAGTGCACGGGATGAAGCTTTCTTT. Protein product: CASSARDEAFF.

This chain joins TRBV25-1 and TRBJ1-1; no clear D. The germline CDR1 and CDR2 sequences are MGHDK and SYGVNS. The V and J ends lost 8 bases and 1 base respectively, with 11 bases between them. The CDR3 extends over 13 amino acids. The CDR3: CASAYKKNTEAFF. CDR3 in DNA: TGTGCCAGCGCATACAAAAAGAACACTGAAGCTTTCTTT.

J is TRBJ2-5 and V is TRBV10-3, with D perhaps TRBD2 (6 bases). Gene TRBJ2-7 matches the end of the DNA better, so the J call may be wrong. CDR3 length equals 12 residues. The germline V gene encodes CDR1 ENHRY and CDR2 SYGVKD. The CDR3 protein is CAISRGRYEQYF. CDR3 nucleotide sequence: TGTGCCATCTCGCGGGGAAGATACGAGCAGTACTTC.

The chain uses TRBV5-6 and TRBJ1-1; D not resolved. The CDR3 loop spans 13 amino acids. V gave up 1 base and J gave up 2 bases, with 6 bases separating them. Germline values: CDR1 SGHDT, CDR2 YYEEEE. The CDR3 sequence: CASSLRGNTEAFF. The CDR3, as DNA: TGTGCCAGCAGCTTGCGCGGAAACACTGAAGCTTTCTTT.

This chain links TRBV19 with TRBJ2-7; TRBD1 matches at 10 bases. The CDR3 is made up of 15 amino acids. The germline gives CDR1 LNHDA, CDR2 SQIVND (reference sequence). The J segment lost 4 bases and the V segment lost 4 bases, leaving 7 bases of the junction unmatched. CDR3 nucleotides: TGTGCCAGTAGTACCGCTGGGACAGGGGTGTACGAGCAGTACTTC. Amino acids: CASSTAGTGVYEQYF.

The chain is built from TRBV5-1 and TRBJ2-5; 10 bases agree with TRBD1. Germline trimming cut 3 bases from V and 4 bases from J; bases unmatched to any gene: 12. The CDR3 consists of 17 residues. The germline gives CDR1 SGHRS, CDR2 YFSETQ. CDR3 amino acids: CASSSNPKTGGLETQYF. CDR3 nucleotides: TGCGCCAGCAGCTCCAATCCGAAGACAGGGGGCCTAGAGACCCAGTACTTC. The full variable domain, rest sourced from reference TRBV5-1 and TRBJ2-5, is KAGVTQTPRYLIKTRGQQVTLSCSPISGHRSVSWYQQTPGQGLQFLFEYFSETQRNKGNFPGRFSGRQFSNSRSEMNVSTLELGDSALYLCASSSNPKTGGLETQYFGPGTRLLVL.

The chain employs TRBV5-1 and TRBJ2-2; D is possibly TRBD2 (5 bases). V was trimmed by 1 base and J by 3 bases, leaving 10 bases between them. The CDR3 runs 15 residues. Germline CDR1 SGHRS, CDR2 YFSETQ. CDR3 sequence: CASSLFGVDTGELFF. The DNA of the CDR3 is TGCGCCAGCAGCTTGTTCGGGGTAGACACCGGGGAGCTGTTTTTT.

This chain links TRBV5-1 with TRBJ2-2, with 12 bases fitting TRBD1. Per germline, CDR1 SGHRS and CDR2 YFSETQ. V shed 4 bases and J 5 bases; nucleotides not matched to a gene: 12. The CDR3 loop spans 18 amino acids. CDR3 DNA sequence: TGCGCCAGCAGCGGGGGGGGACAGGGGGCGCCGGGGACCGGGGAGCTGTTTTTT. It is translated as CASSGGGQGAPGTGELFF. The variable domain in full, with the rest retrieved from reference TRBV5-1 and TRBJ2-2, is KAGVTQTPRYLIKTRGQQVTLSCSPISGHRSVSWYQQTPGQGLQFLFEYFSETQRNKGNFPGRFSGRQFSNSRSEMNVSTLELGDSALYLCASSGGGQGAPGTGELFFGEGSRLTVL.

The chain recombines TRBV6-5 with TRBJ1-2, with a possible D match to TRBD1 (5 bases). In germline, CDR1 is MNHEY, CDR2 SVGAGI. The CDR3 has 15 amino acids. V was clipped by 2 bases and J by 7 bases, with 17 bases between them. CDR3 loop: CASSYMGGDRGGYTF. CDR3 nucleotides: TGTGCCAGCAGTTACATGGGAGGGGATAGGGGTGGCTACACCTTC.

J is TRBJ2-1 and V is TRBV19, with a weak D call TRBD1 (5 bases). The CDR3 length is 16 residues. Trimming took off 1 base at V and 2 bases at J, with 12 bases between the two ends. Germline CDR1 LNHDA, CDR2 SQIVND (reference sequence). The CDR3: CASSIAPLGPYNEQFF. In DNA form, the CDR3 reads TGTGCCAGTAGTATAGCCCCCTTGGGGCCCTACAATGAGCAGTTCTTC.

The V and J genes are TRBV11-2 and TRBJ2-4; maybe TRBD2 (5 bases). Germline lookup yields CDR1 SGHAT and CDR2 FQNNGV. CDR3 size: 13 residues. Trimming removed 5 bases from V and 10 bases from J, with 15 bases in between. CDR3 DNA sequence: TGTGCCAGCAGCGAGCCTGGAGGTTGGATTCAGTACTTC. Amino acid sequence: CASSEPGGWIQYF. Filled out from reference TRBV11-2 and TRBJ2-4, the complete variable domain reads EAGVAQSPRYKIIEKRQSVAFWCNPISGHATLYWYQQILGQGPKLLIQFQNNGVVDDSQLPKDRFSAERLKGVDSTLKIQPAKLEDSAVYLCASSEPGGWIQYFGAGTRLSVL.

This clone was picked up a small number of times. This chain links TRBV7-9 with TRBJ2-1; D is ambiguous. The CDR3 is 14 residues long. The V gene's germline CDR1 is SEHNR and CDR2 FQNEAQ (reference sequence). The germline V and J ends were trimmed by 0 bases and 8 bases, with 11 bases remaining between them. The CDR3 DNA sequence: TGTGCCAGCAGCTTAGCGAAGGCGGCCGATGAGCAGTTCTTC. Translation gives CASSLAKAADEQFF.

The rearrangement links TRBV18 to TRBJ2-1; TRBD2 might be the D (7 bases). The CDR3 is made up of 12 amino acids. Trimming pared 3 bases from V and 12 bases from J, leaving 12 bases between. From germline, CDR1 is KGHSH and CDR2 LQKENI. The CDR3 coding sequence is TGTGCCAGCTCACCCGCGGGGGCTGCGCAGTTCTTC. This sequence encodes CASSPAGAAQFF.

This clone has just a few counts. The CDR3 sequence: CASSPPLAGSSSYNEQFF. The CDR3 DNA sequence: TGTGCCAGCAGTCCCCCGCTAGCGGGGTCGAGCTCCTACAATGAGCAGTTCTTC. The V call is TRBV5-5, the J call TRBJ2-1; TRBD2 matches at 9 bases. Unmatched junction bases numbered 12, after V lost 5 bases and J lost 0 bases. The CDR3 loop spans 18 amino acids. The germline CDR1 and CDR2 sequences are SGHKS and YYEKEE (reference sequence).

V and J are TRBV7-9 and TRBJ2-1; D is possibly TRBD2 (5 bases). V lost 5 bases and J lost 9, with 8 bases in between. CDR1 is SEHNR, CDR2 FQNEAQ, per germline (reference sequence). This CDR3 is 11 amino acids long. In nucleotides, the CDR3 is TGTGCCAGCAGCAACCGGGGTGAGCAGTTCTTC. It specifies CASSNRGEQFF. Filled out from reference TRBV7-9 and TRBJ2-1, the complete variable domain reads DTGVSQNPRHKITKRGQNVTFRCDPISEHNRLYWYRQTLGQGPEFLTYFQNEAQLEKSRLLSDRFSAERPKGSFSTLEIQRTEQGDSAMYLCASSNRGEQFFGPGTRLTVL.

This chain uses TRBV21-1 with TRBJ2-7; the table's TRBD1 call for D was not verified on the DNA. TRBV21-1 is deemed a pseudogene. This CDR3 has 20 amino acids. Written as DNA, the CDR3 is TGTGCCAGCAGCAAAGGGGGGTCCGGGACAAGAACCCGATCTGACTACGAGCAGTACTTC. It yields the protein CASSKGGSGTRTRSDYEQYF.

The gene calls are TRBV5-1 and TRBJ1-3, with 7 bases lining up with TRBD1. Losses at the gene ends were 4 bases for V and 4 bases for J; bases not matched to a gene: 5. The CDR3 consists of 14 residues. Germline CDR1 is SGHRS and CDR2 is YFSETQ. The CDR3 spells CASSTGQSGNTIYF. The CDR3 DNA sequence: TGCGCCAGCAGCACGGGACAGTCAGGAAACACCATATATTTT. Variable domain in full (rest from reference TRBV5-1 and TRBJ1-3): KAGVTQTPRYLIKTRGQQVTLSCSPISGHRSVSWYQQTPGQGLQFLFEYFSETQRNKGNFPGRFSGRQFSNSRSEMNVSTLELGDSALYLCASSTGQSGNTIYFGEGSWLTVV.